The rows below give T cell receptor beta chains drawn from one sample of a study of untreated major depressive disorder. Generated by immunoSEQ multiplex PCR, the TCRdb table keeps only in-frame clones and is missing some. In the table there are 23,000 or so clones, around 90% of which are singletons. Sequences were obtained from CD4+ T cells from PBMCs. The receptors were sampled from a woman in her twenties or thirties with major depressive disorder. The CDR3 runs from the conserved cysteine through the conserved F or W.

v_gene,j_gene,CDR3aa
TRBV6-5,TRBJ2-1,CASSLQQGAHNEQFF
TRBV28,TRBJ2-7,CASSSSGPLSYEQYF
TRBV19,TRBJ2-3,CASARRGHTDTQYF
TRBV11-3,TRBJ2-7,CASSLEYYEQYF
TRBV12-5,TRBJ1-5,CASDAQGLFSQPQHF
TRBV18,TRBJ1-2,CASSPDRTNYGYTF
TRBV5-1,TRBJ1-1,CASASVQGNLNTEAFF
TRBV6-5,TRBJ1-4,CASSYSYSGGKKLFF
TRBV7-2,TRBJ2-7,CASSLRRGLVGEQYF
TRBV15,TRBJ2-7,CATSRDMGAYEQYF
TRBV19,TRBJ2-2,CASSISRINTGELFF
TRBV6-1,TRBJ2-2,CATKKDTGELFF